This entry lists 5 T cell receptor beta chains sequenced from one sample in a study of T cells after yellow fever vaccination. TCRdb reanalysed the 5' RACE reads using MiXCR and keeps one entry per CDR3 protein. The profile shows approximately 69,000 distinct CDR3 sequences, around 6.2% of them singletons. The sample was CD4+ T cells sorted from PBMCs, taken around 14 days after the first yellow fever vaccination. These receptors came from a man aged 18 to 35 who received the YFV17D yellow fever vaccine.

Notes on this clonotype: Given a much more abundant clone one base away, this may be a read error. The chain carries TRBV9 and TRBJ2-5; 8 bases match TRBD2. V dropped 4 bases and J dropped 8; count of bases not matched to a gene: 13. CDR1 is SGDLS and CDR2 is YYNGEE in the germline V gene. The CDR3 sequence is 15 residues long. CDR3 in DNA: TGTGCCAGCAGCCCTTCAACGGGGGGGCCGCATACCCAGTACTTC. Protein: CASSPSTGGPHTQYF.

In its sample, this clonotype was seen many times. The chain combines TRBV5-4 with TRBJ1-2; maybe TRBD1 (5 bases). Germline CDR1 and CDR2: SGHNT and YYREEE (reference sequence). Trimming took off 7 bases at V and 9 bases at J, with 22 bases between the two ends. This CDR3 has 14 amino acids. As DNA, the CDR3 is TGTGCCAGCGCCTATCCGGGACGGTATGGAAGCTACACCTTC. This translates into CASAYPGRYGSYTF.

This clonotype was seen at least ten times. The chain combines TRBV6-6 with TRBJ1-2, with D possibly being TRBD1 (5 bases). Germline-derived CDR1 and CDR2 are MNHNY and SVGAGI (reference sequence). The CDR3 runs 12 residues. V was cut by 1 base and J by 8 bases, with 8 bases left in between. CDR3 nucleotides: TGTGCCAGCAGTTACTACGGGGGGGGCTACACCTTC. Its protein is CASSYYGGGYTF.

This clonotype was counted at least ten times. The chain couples TRBV7-2 to TRBJ2-7; TRBD2 matches 15 bases. Germline CDR1 and CDR2: SGHTA and FQGNSA. V dropped 4 bases and J dropped 3; count of bases not matched to a gene: 7. The CDR3 totals 17 residues. CDR3 sequence: CASSSRTSGGAVYEQYF. The CDR3 DNA follows: TGTGCCAGCAGCTCTAGGACTAGCGGGGGGGCCGTCTACGAGCAGTACTTC.

This clonotype was seen many times. The rearrangement links TRBV4-2 to TRBJ2-1; 9 bases fit TRBD2. The CDR3 extends over 14 amino acids. V trimming: 3 bases; J trimming: 6 bases; junction bases outside the gene matches: 3. Germline V lookup: CDR1 LGHNA, CDR2 YNFKEQ. CDR3 bases: TGTGCCAGCAGCCAGGAGACTAGCGGCAATGAGCAGTTCTTC. It encodes CASSQETSGNEQFF.